This paragraph reports one T cell receptor (beta chain). Its antigen remains unidentified. The input lacks base qualities; no much larger clone sits a single base away. The data belong to a study of blood T cell repertoires in COVID-19 (TCRdb year 2020). About the full investigation: The collaborator samples originated in the United States, Italy and Spain and spanned the acute and convalescent phases of COVID-19. The prospective study material was composed of cDNA or gDNA derived from T cells, B-cell-depleted T cells, or PBMCs. Deeply sampled blood TCRbeta repertoires from subjects exposed to, actively infected with, or recovered from COVID-19 were included in the dataset. A freely available public database, intended as a resource for researchers studying the immune response to SARS-CoV-2, is where the repertoires were released. The samples were drawn from two sources: the first 160 participants of the ongoing ImmuneRACE study, and 1,000 to 1,500 subjects contributed by 6 global collaborators. Nearly every sample came with metadata listing a de-identified subject ID, COVID-19 status, age in years and sex. Where HLA class I and class II types were available, the types were taken from metadata supplied by the sample provider, not from assay-based typing.

A second Seattle source provided samples from volunteer blood donors who had recovered from COVID-19. The collaborating institutions used their own protocols to collect whole blood in K2EDTA tubes. For TCRbeta analysis, collaborators shipped samples in one of three forms: frozen whole blood, isolated PBMCs, or DNA extracted from either of those sample types. The investigation overall reported the following: Clinical and demographic metadata were provided uncurated, with the amount varying by source and participant.

V gives up 1 base and J gives up 6 bases, and the segment between their germline ends measures 13 bases. The CDR3 has 15 amino acids, counting the end cysteine and phenylalanine. Here the CDR3 DNA is all that survives: 45 bases in frame from base 1. The germline V gene encodes CDR1 SEHNR and CDR2 FQNEAQ (reference sequence). TCRbeta CDR3 regions were amplified from genomic DNA using the immunoSEQ Assay, a bias-controlled multiplex PCR. The original methods were these. Within the assay, amplification of reference gene primers was used to estimate how many nucleated cells each sample contained. Sequence reads were collapsed and filtered to measure the absolute abundance of every unique TCRbeta CDR3 rearrangement. For each sample, productive Simpson clonality was calculated as the square root of Simpson's diversity index over productive rearrangements. Not all clones reach the TCRdb copy of this immuneACCESS table, which keeps in-frame sequences only. Checked studies attribute under half of the gap to unresolved V genes and leave the rest unexplained. The V and J calls and the clone size are those of that table, but D and trimming were determined from the DNA. This sample holds about 350,000 clones; around 91% were observed only once. Less than 3.5% of the sample comes from the top ten.

This receptor was obtained from a young woman who had recovered from COVID-19. Material: peripheral blood. The V and J segments used are TRBV7-9 and TRBJ2-1; the D gene is not confidently resolved. The CDR3 sequence is CASSLGQVDGNEQFF. The base sequence is TGTGCCAGCAGCTTAGGGCAGGTGGATGGCAATGAGCAGTTCTTC.